This T cell receptor (beta chain) originates from a study of post-analysis software for immune sequencing data. Whole-study findings and limits: Roughly five TRBV segments were significantly more frequent in patients than in controls. TRBV5-6, TRBV5-1 and TRBV20-1 were among these segments. Significantly lower normalized Chao1 diversity was seen in multiple sclerosis patients than in controls.

The CDR3 loop spans 15 amino acids. CDR1 SGHTA and CDR2 FQGNSA come from the germline V gene. With V trimmed by 1 base and J by 7 bases, 4 bases remained unmatched. The table lists this clonotype with a few counts. Its antigen is currently unknown. Unique molecular identifiers were carried by the TCR beta cDNA libraries. In TCRdb, the PCR reads were re-called with MiXCR into one record per CDR3 protein. Seen here are about 680,000 distinct CDR3 sequences, 59% observed once, and the top ten hold approximately 10%. Material: blood. This sequence joins TRBV7-2 and TRBJ2-1; TRBD2 agrees at 10 bases. This clonotype originated in a girl aged 2 to 10 with multiple sclerosis. The CDR3 bases are TGTGCCAGCAGCTTAGAGGTAGCGGGGGGTAATGAGCAGTTCTTC. This sequence encodes CASSLEVAGGNEQFF.